The rows below give T cell receptor beta chains drawn from one sample of a study of blood T cells in healthy people across ages. MiXCR, applied by TCRdb to the 5' RACE reads, yields one record per CDR3 protein. Of around 1,800,000 distinct CDR3 sequences listed, roughly two fifths are singletons. The sequenced material came from blood. The receptors stem from a human donor in good health. The CDR3 runs from the conserved cysteine through the conserved F or W. The D gene is left open where the match is weak. Rows may omit the clone size; those that give it use once, few, many or a size class.

cdr3_nt	cdr3_aa	clone_size	j_call	v_call	d_call	cdr3_length
TGCAGCGTTCGGGCAGGGACCTTCGACGAGCAGTACTTC	CSVRAGTFDEQYF	.	TRBJ2-7	TRBV29-1	.	13
TGCAGTGCTAGAAGGGGGATCGATGAGCAGTACTTC	CSARRGIDEQYF	.	TRBJ2-7	TRBV20-1	.	12
TGTGCCAGCAACAACCCAGGGGTAGGCACAGATACGCAGTATTTT	CASNNPGVGTDTQYF	.	TRBJ2-3	TRBV5-4	.	15
TGTGCCAGCAGTTTCGGGACGCCCAGGTACGAGCAGTACTTC	CASSFGTPRYEQYF	.	TRBJ2-7	TRBV28	.	14
TGCGCCAGCAGCCAGGTAACCACAGCGCACACTGAAGCTTTCTTT	CASSQVTTAHTEAFF	.	TRBJ1-1	TRBV4-1	.	15
TGTGCCAGCAGCCGACTAGGTAACTACGAGCAGTACTTC	CASSRLGNYEQYF	few	TRBJ2-7	TRBV7-2	.	13
TGTGCCGGCAGCTTAGATTGGGACAGGGCCCTCAACGAGCAGTACTTC	CAGSLDWDRALNEQYF	once	TRBJ2-7	TRBV7-2	TRBD1	16
TGTGCCACCAGTGATTTTGGGGGGGGCCCTACTAATGAGCAGTTCTTC	CATSDFGGGPTNEQFF	.	TRBJ2-1	TRBV24-1	.	16
TGCGCCAGCAGCTTTGCCGGACAGGGGTTTGACGAGACCCAGTACTTC	CASSFAGQGFDETQYF	few	TRBJ2-5	TRBV5-1	TRBD1	16
TGTGCCAGCAGTTTAATCGGGACAAACGAAGAGACCCAGTACTTC	CASSLIGTNEETQYF	.	TRBJ2-5	TRBV12-3/TRBV12-4	.	15
TGTGCCAGCAGCCAAGAACTAGCCTCGGAGACCCAGTACTTC	CASSQELASETQYF	few	TRBJ2-5	TRBV3-1	.	14
TGTGCCAGCAGTTCCGGGACTAGCGGGGGGTCCTACAATGAGCAGTTCTTC	CASSSGTSGGSYNEQFF	.	TRBJ2-1	TRBV27	TRBD2	17
TGTGCCAGCTTCAGGGGCCAAAGCTCTGGGGCCAACGTCCTGACTTTCTTT	CASFRGQSSGANVLTFF	.	TRBJ1-1	TRBV12-3/TRBV12-4	.	17
TGTGCCAGCAACGGGATGGAACAAGAGACCCAGTACTTC	CASNGMEQETQYF	.	TRBJ2-5	TRBV2	.	13
TGCAGTGCTCCCACCGGGACGGACTACTACGAGCAGTACTTC	CSAPTGTDYYEQYF	.	TRBJ2-7	TRBV20-1	.	14
TGTGCCAGCAGCCCTGACGGATCCACCTACGAGCAGTACTTC	CASSPDGSTYEQYF	.	TRBJ2-7	TRBV7-2	.	14
TGCGCCAGCAGCTTGGGATTTGGCCAGGGGGGCTCTGGGGCCAACGTCCTGACTTTC	CASSLGFGQGGSGANVLTF	.	TRBJ2-6	TRBV5-1	.	19
TGCAGTGCTAGACGCCCCTCGGGTAGCGGGGGGGCCAAGTTCTTC	CSARRPSGSGGAKFF	few	TRBJ2-1	TRBV20-1	TRBD2	15
TGCAGTGCTAGTACGACAGCGATCAACTATGGCTACACCTTC	CSASTTAINYGYTF	.	TRBJ1-2	TRBV20-1	.	14
TGCGCCAGCAGCCAAGATCTGGGCTCTGGGGCCAACTATGGCTACACCTTC	CASSQDLGSGANYGYTF	.	TRBJ1-2	TRBV4-3	.	17
TGTGCCAGCAGCCCCTGGAGCCCTATGGACTACCCCAGGAGCACAGATACGCAGTATTTT	CASSPWSPMDYPRSTDTQYF	.	TRBJ2-3	TRBV7-8	.	20
TGTGCCAGCAGTTACAGGGACTATTGGACCGGGGAGCTGTTTTTT	CASSYRDYWTGELFF	.	TRBJ2-2	TRBV6-6	TRBD2	15
TGTGCCAGCAGCTGGCGAACAGGGGTCCGCGGTGAAAAACTGTTTTTT	CASSWRTGVRGEKLFF	few	TRBJ1-4	TRBV7-2	TRBD1	16
TGTGCCAGCAGTTACTGGGGGGGAGCGAACACTGAAGCTTTCTTT	CASSYWGGANTEAFF	.	TRBJ1-1	TRBV6-5	.	15
TGTGCCATCAGCCCGAGCTCGTCCGGGGAGCTGTTTTTT	CAISPSSSGELFF	.	TRBJ2-2	TRBV10-3	.	13
TGTGCCAGCAGCCCTACGACCGTAGCGTACGAGCAGTACTTC	CASSPTTVAYEQYF	.	TRBJ2-7	TRBV9	.	14
TGTGCCAGCAGCCAAGCAATGGGGGATGAAGAGACCCAGTACTTC	CASSQAMGDEETQYF	.	TRBJ2-5	TRBV3-1	.	15
TGCAGTGCCCTTCAGAGTTCCAATCAGCCCCAGCATTTT	CSALQSSNQPQHF	once	TRBJ1-5	TRBV20-1	.	13
TGTGCCAGCAGCTCCCAGGGTGTGGAGCAGTTCTTC	CASSSQGVEQFF	few	TRBJ2-1	TRBV7-2	.	12
TGCAGTGCTAGCCCCTGGAGCGGGGACAATGAGCAGTTCTTC	CSASPWSGDNEQFF	.	TRBJ2-1	TRBV20-1	TRBD2	14
TGTGCCAGCAGTACCTCCCGGGGCGGCCCAACCACGCTGTTTTTT	CASSTSRGGPTTLFF	.	TRBJ1-4	TRBV27	.	15
TGCAGTGCTCGGGCCTACAGGGTCCTTTCCTACGAGCAGTACTTC	CSARAYRVLSYEQYF	.	TRBJ2-7	TRBV20-1	.	15
TGCGCCACCTCACTAGGGCGGCACACAGATACGCAGTATTTT	CATSLGRHTDTQYF	.	TRBJ2-3	TRBV5-1	.	14
TGCAGCGTTGATTCGAGAGTCGGCGGGTTTAGCTATGGCTACACCTTC	CSVDSRVGGFSYGYTF	few	TRBJ1-2	TRBV29-1	.	16
TGTGCCACCTCGAAAAGGGGCACAGATACGCAGTATTTT	CATSKRGTDTQYF	.	TRBJ2-3	TRBV24-1	.	13
TGTGCCAGCAGCCCCAGGGCTAGCGGAAGCACAGATACGCAGTATTTT	CASSPRASGSTDTQYF	.	TRBJ2-3	TRBV7-2	TRBD2	16
TGTGCCATCAGTGAGCGGCTTGGGGATACCATATATTTT	CAISERLGDTIYF	few	TRBJ1-3	TRBV10-3	.	13
TGTGCCAGCAGCGTAGCTCTGACAGGGGCTGAAGCTTTCTTT	CASSVALTGAEAFF	few	TRBJ1-1	TRBV9	TRBD1	14
TGTGCCAGCAGCTTATCATACAGGGGGGGAACTGAAGCTTTCTTT	CASSLSYRGGTEAFF	few	TRBJ1-1	TRBV7-2	TRBD1	15
TGCAGCGACACCGGGACGGGTAGCACAGATACGCAGTATTTT	CSDTGTGSTDTQYF	.	TRBJ2-3	TRBV29-1	.	14
TGTGCCAGCAGCGTCCGGGACAGGGCTGGCTACACCTTC	CASSVRDRAGYTF	few	TRBJ1-2	TRBV11-2	TRBD1	13
TGTGCCAGCAGGGGGGATCTCTCTGGAAACACCATATATTTT	CASRGDLSGNTIYF	few	TRBJ1-3	TRBV6-6	.	14
TGCGCCAGTAGCTTGGCCCGAACGCCCGGGTACAATGAGCAGTTCTTC	CASSLARTPGYNEQFF	.	TRBJ2-1	TRBV5-1	.	16
TGTGCCAACAGTACGGGATACACCTTC	CANSTGYTF	.	TRBJ1-2	TRBV27	.	9
TGTGCCAGCATGGCAGGTTTTTCCTACGAGCAGTACTTC	CASMAGFSYEQYF	few	TRBJ2-7	TRBV6-5	.	13
TGTGCCAGCTCACCTTCCGGGCCCCACTCCGGGGAGCTGTTTTTT	CASSPSGPHSGELFF	.	TRBJ2-2	TRBV18	.	15
TGCAGCGGATTTACCGGGGGGCCCACAGATACGCAGTATTTT	CSGFTGGPTDTQYF	few	TRBJ2-3	TRBV29-1	.	14
TGTGCCATCAGTGAGTTTGCGGGGGAAAGTCAAGAGACCCAGTACTTC	CAISEFAGESQETQYF	.	TRBJ2-5	TRBV10-3	TRBD2	16
TGCAGTGCTAGACCCTTCTCTGGGGGGTATGAGCAGTTCTTC	CSARPFSGGYEQFF	.	TRBJ2-1	TRBV20-1	.	14
TGTGCCAGCAGTTACGGGGGACTCAAAAACATTCAGTACTTC	CASSYGGLKNIQYF	many	TRBJ2-4	TRBV6-2/TRBV6-3	.	14
TGTGCCAGCAGCCATCTGGGCGATAGAGAGGCCCAGTACTTC	CASSHLGDREAQYF	.	TRBJ2-5	TRBV3-1	.	14
TGTGCCAGCAGCCCGGACGCCGGGGAGCTGTTTTTT	CASSPDAGELFF	.	TRBJ2-2	TRBV7-9	.	12
TGTGCCAGCGGCCGAACAGGGATAAGCCCCTACGAGCAGTACTTC	CASGRTGISPYEQYF	.	TRBJ2-7	TRBV5-4	.	15
TGCGCCAGCAGCCAATCAAACAGGGGTTACACTGAAGCTTTCTTT	CASSQSNRGYTEAFF	.	TRBJ1-1	TRBV4-3	TRBD1	15
TGTGCCGGCAGTTTATCAGGGGGGAATTATGAGCAGTTCTTC	CAGSLSGGNYEQFF	.	TRBJ2-1	TRBV27	.	14